The 31 T cell receptor beta chains given below trace back to one sample, sequenced in a study of kidney transplant recipient with SARS-CoV-2 infection. TCRdb re-derived calls from the reads in MiXCR, one entry per CDR3 protein. Altogether roughly 230,000 distinct CDR3 sequences are present, 29% being singletons, with the ten largest covering around 7.8%. The specimen was a blood sample, collected at baseline and on day 111 from a kidney transplant recipient. These receptors were obtained from a male patient aged 30 to 40 who had COVID-19 and was a kidney transplant recipient. A share of the T cells may be of graft donor origin.

About this clonotype itself: This may arise from a read error, as a much more abundant clone is one base away. The chain employs TRBV30 and TRBJ2-1; no firm D call. The CDR3 covers 15 residues. Germline assignment: CDR1 GTSNPN and CDR2 SVGIG (reference sequence). CDR3 protein: CAWSVDRSSYKEQFF. The DNA for the CDR3 is TGTGCCTGGAGTGTGGATAGGAGCTCCTACAAAGAGCAGTTCTTC.

Points on this clonotype: A read error is possible here, since a much larger clone lies one base away. This rearrangement joins TRBV1 to TRBJ2-4. The J call may be mistaken, given a closer DNA end match to TRBJ2-6. TRBV1 is noted as a pseudogene. The CDR3 totals 18 residues. Here the CDR3 DNA reads TGCACCAGCAGTGGGATGTGTTTGTGCACAAAGTCGGCCGACGTCCTGACTTTC. It encodes CTSSGMCLCTKSADVLTF.

J is TRBJ2-1 and V is TRBV4-1; 14 nucleotides line up with TRBD2. This CDR3 contains 16 residues. Germline CDR1 reads MGHRA; CDR2 reads YSYEKL. The J segment lost 8 bases and the V segment lost 5 bases, leaving 8 bases of the junction unmatched. The DNA of the CDR3 is TGCGCCAGCAGCGCCGGGACTAGCGGGAGTTCACATGAGCAGTTCTTC. It yields the protein CASSAGTSGSSHEQFF.

This clonotype was recorded many times. The rearrangement joins TRBV5-1 to TRBJ2-7; no clear D gene. The CDR3 contains 14 residues. Per germline, CDR1 SGHRS and CDR2 YFSETQ. Trimming took 3 bases from V and 0 from J, leaving 10 bases between them. The CDR3 DNA reads TGCGCCAGCAGCTCGACGGCTAGCTCCTACGAGCAGTACTTC. Translation: CASSSTASSYEQYF.

Many counts were recorded for this clonotype. The rearrangement uses TRBV9 and TRBJ1-5; 8 nucleotides agree with TRBD1. The ends lost 0 bases at V and 9 bases at J; junction bases unmatched: 8. The CDR3 contains 15 residues. From germline, CDR1 is SGDLS and CDR2 YYNGEE. CDR3 sequence reads: CASSVGDRGGGPQHF. DNA for the CDR3: TGTGCCAGCAGCGTAGGAGACAGGGGAGGAGGGCCCCAGCATTTT.

Ten or more counts support this clonotype. The gene calls are TRBV30 and TRBJ1-1; no definite D call. The CDR3 sequence is 11 residues long. The V end was cut by 0 bases, the J end by 7 bases, with 6 bases between. Per the germline V gene, CDR1 is GTSNPN and CDR2 is SVGIG (reference sequence). The CDR3 loop reads CAWSVKFEAFF. In DNA, the CDR3 is TGTGCCTGGAGTGTGAAATTTGAAGCTTTCTTT.

The table lists this clonotype with many counts. The CDR3 DNA reads as TGTGCTAGTGGTTTGGATGCAGGGGTTAGCTCTGGAAACACCATATATTTT. Protein sequence: CASGLDAGVSSGNTIYF. The chain uses TRBV12-5 and TRBJ1-3; a possible D gene is TRBD1 (6 bases). The CDR3 runs 17 residues. The germline V gene has CDR1 LGHNT and CDR2 FRNRAP. V lost 1 base, J lost 0 bases, and 13 bases lay in between.

This clonotype was detected many times. The J gene is TRBJ2-5, the V gene TRBV6-4; TRBD1 aligns across 8 bases. V lost 9 bases, J lost 0 bases, and 0 bases stayed unmatched. The germline CDR1 and CDR2 sequences are MRHNA and SNTAGT. CDR3 size: 12 residues. DNA for the CDR3: TGTGCCAGGGACAGGGACCAAGAGACCCAGTACTTC. The encoded protein is CARDRDQETQYF.

About this clonotype: A much larger clone lies one base from this, so it may be a read error. The rearrangement joins TRBV3-2 to TRBJ2-7. TRBV3-2 is a recognized pseudogene. The CDR3 runs to 14 residues. This CDR3 reads CASGQGLGSYEQYF. The CDR3 DNA reads TGTGCCAGCGGCCAAGGTCTGGGTTCCTACGAGCAGTACTTC.

About this clonotype: A much larger clone lies a single base off, so this may be a read error. The chain uses TRBV12-3 or TRBV12-4 and TRBJ2-5; 7 nucleotides agree with TRBD1. The CDR3 is 11 amino acids. The CDR3 DNA follows: TGTACCAGCAGGGGGTACGGTCCCCAGTACTTC. Amino acids: CTSRGYGPQYF.

This clonotype was detected only a few times. The chain recombines TRBV6-2 or TRBV6-3 with TRBJ2-3; 8 nucleotides match TRBD1. The CDR3 has 17 residues. From germline, CDR1 is MNHEY and CDR2 SVGEGT. After removal of 7 bases from V and 2 bases from J, the junction contained 14 bases not matched to a gene. The CDR3 DNA follows: TGTGCCAGCACCCCCCGGGCCGGGACAGGCCCCACAGATACGCAGTATTTT. Its translation is CASTPRAGTGPTDTQYF.

Ten or more counts support this clonotype. The J gene is TRBJ1-2, the V gene TRBV23-1, with D tentatively TRBD1 (5 bases). TRBV23-1 is known as an ORF, though its function is uncertain. The CDR3 is 17 residues long. The V gene lost 5 bases and the J gene lost 4 bases, with 23 bases spanning the gap. The CDR3 here is CASSKYRLRRKTYGYTF. The CDR3 DNA reads as TGCGCCAGCAGTAAGTACAGGCTACGCAGAAAGACCTATGGCTACACCTTC.

This clonotype was seen repeatedly, ten times or more. The CDR3 bases are TGTGCCAGCAGCATTCACTTATACCATGGAAAGACCTATGGCTACACCTTC. Translating it yields CASSIHLYHGKTYGYTF. The chain has TRBV7-9 and TRBJ1-2; D uncertain. Trimming left V 5 bases short and J 4 bases short, with 23 bases between. The CDR3 spans 17 residues. CDR1 SEHNR and CDR2 FQNEAQ come from the germline V gene (reference sequence).

Many counts were recorded for this clonotype. This chain connects TRBV30 to TRBJ2-1, with 13 bases matching TRBD2. The CDR3 runs to 15 residues. CDR1 and CDR2 from the germline V gene are GTSNPN and SVGIG (reference sequence). V dropped 3 bases and J dropped 5; count of bases not matched to a gene: 4. In DNA, the CDR3 is TGTGCCTGGAGGAAGGGACTAGCGGGAAACAATGAGCAGTTCTTC. Translated, it gives CAWRKGLAGNNEQFF.

There are many counts of this clonotype. The chain links TRBV12-3 or TRBV12-4 to TRBJ2-1; D is perhaps TRBD1 or TRBD2 (5 bases each). V was clipped by 6 bases and J by 9 bases, with 9 bases between them. The CDR3 spans 11 residues. The CDR3 DNA is TGTGCCAGCAGACTGGGGGTTGAGCAGTTCTTC. Translated: CASRLGVEQFF.

Concerning this clonotype: A clone one base away is much larger, so this may be a read error. V is TRBV19 and J is TRBJ1-5; D remains unclear. CDR1 is LNHDA and CDR2 is SQIVND in the germline V gene (reference sequence). The CDR3 loop spans 10 amino acids. CDR3 sequence reads: CASSSQHQHF. In nucleotides, the CDR3 is TGTGCCAGTAGTAGTCAGCACCAGCATTTT.

A note on this clonotype: This clone may be a read error of a much larger clone one base away. This chain uses TRBV5-1 with TRBJ2-7, with 7 positions matching TRBD2. The CDR3 is made up of 14 amino acids. The V and J ends lost 0 bases and 6 bases, in that order; junction bases with no gene match: 6. Germline CDR1 SGHRS, CDR2 YFSETQ. CDR3 coding DNA: TGCGCCAGCAGCTTGGGACTAGCTATTGGCGAGCAGTACTTC. Translated, it gives CASSLGLAIGEQYF.

This clonotype appeared many times. The chain recombines TRBV12-3 or TRBV12-4 with TRBJ2-4; TRBD1 matches at 7 bases. TRBJ2-7 explains the end of the DNA better; the J call may be wrong. This CDR3 is built from 16 residues. For the CDR3, the DNA is TGTGCCAGCAGTCTCTCACGGGACAGAGACTCCTACGAGCAGTACTTC. Translation gives CASSLSRDRDSYEQYF.

The sample holds many counts of this clonotype. This chain uses TRBV16 with TRBJ1-4; D ambiguous. This CDR3 contains 12 residues. Trimming shortened V by 5 bases and J by 8 bases, and 9 bases separated the two germline ends. Germline values: CDR1 KGHSY, CDR2 FQNENV. The CDR3 spells CASSVPREKLFF. The CDR3 DNA follows: TGTGCCAGCAGCGTCCCCCGGGAAAAACTGTTTTTT.

This clonotype was seen at least ten times. This sequence joins TRBV11-3 and TRBJ1-2, with D unclear. Trimming left V 5 bases short and J 4 bases short, with 23 bases between. The CDR3 extends over 17 amino acids. Germline CDR1 reads SGHNT; CDR2 reads YENEEA. The CDR3 bases are TGTGCCAGCAGCGAACGCTACGATCTCGGAAAGACCTATGGCTACACCTTC. Its translation is CASSERYDLGKTYGYTF.

This clonotype occurred many times. The chain recombines TRBV12-3 or TRBV12-4 with TRBJ1-1; D possibly corresponds to TRBD1 (5 bases). Trimming left V 7 bases short and J 0 bases short, with 12 bases between. The CDR3 sequence is 14 residues long. This CDR3 is CASTQGRMNTEAFF. DNA for the CDR3: TGTGCCAGCACGCAGGGAAGAATGAACACTGAAGCTTTCTTT.

Notes on this clonotype: This sequence may be a read error, since a much larger clone differs from it by one base. V gene TRBV30 combines with J gene TRBJ2-2, with 7 bases fitting TRBD1. Germline V lookup: CDR1 GTSNPN, CDR2 SVGIG (reference sequence). The CDR3 has 14 residues. The CDR3 DNA reads TGTGCCCGGAGAGGGGGCGCGGACACCGGGGAGCTGTTTTTT. This codes for CARRGGADTGELFF. The whole variable domain, remainder taken from reference TRBV30 and TRBJ2-2, is SQTIHQWPATLVQPVGSPLSLECTVEGTSNPNLYWYRQAAGRGLQLLFYSVGIGQISSEVPQNLSASRPQDRQFILSSKKLLLSDSGFYLCARRGGADTGELFFGEGSRLTVL.

Ten or more counts support this clonotype. The V call is TRBV30, the J call TRBJ1-2; D unclear. Germline V gene sequence: CDR1 GTSNPN, CDR2 SVGIG (reference sequence). The CDR3 totals 16 residues. V lost 4 bases and J 4 bases, leaving 22 bases between the germline ends. CDR3 protein: CAWIAMRYRKTYGYTF. The CDR3 DNA is TGTGCCTGGATAGCTATGCGTTATAGAAAGACCTATGGCTACACCTTC.

Many counts were recorded for this clonotype. The rearrangement uses TRBV3-1 and TRBJ2-2; no clear D. The CDR3 runs to 18 residues. With 5 bases removed from V and 5 bases from J, the gap between germline ends came to 24 bases. Germline CDR1 is LGHDT and CDR2 is YNNKEL (reference sequence). Written as DNA, the CDR3 is TGTGCCAGCAGCGAAATGGATCCCATTTCAGGCTTGACCGGGGAGCTGTTTTTT. As protein: CASSEMDPISGLTGELFF.

Concerning this clonotype: This may come from a read error, since a much larger clone is one base off. The chain carries TRBV5-1 and TRBJ1-6; the match to TRBD1 covers 10 bases. Germline values: CDR1 SGHRS, CDR2 YFSETQ. This CDR3 spans 16 amino acids. CDR3 coding DNA: TGCGCCGGCAGCTCCGGGACAGGGGCGGGAAATTCACCCCTCCACTTT. Its protein is CAGSSGTGAGNSPLHF.

This clonotype was recorded many times. This chain links TRBV6-1 with TRBJ1-5, with 7 nucleotides matching TRBD1. Germline CDR1 reads MNHNS; CDR2 reads SASEGT. The CDR3 has 16 amino acids. After removal of 4 bases from V and 6 bases from J, the junction contained 12 bases not matched to a gene. CDR3 bases: TGTGCCAGCAGTGTCTACAGGGGAGGGATGGGTCAGCCCCAGCATTTT. It specifies CASSVYRGGMGQPQHF.

The chain combines TRBV10-2 with TRBJ2-5; TRBD2 is a possible D gene (5 bases). The CDR3 length is 14 residues. V lost 4 bases and J lost 2, with 11 bases in between. Germline CDR1 is WSHSY and CDR2 is SAAADI. The CDR3 nucleotides read TGCGCCAGCAGTGGAGGACGAGGGCAAGAGACCCAGTACTTC. Its protein product is CASSGGRGQETQYF.

At least ten counts were recorded for this clonotype. This sequence joins TRBV30 and TRBJ2-7; possibly TRBD1 for D (5 bases). Trimming took 5 bases from V and 2 from J, leaving 25 bases between them. Per the germline V gene, CDR1 is GTSNPN and CDR2 is SVGIG (reference sequence). This CDR3 has 17 residues. The CDR3 sequence is CAWHQIRVRKGTYEQYF. CDR3 DNA sequence: TGTGCCTGGCACCAAATCAGGGTCCGGAAGGGGACCTACGAGCAGTACTTC.

The rearrangement uses TRBV12-3 or TRBV12-4 and TRBJ2-3; D may be TRBD1 or TRBD2 (7 bases each). Trimming pared 7 bases from V and 3 bases from J, leaving 17 bases between. The CDR3 has 15 amino acids. In nucleotides, the CDR3 is TGTGCCAGCAACGCAGGGGGGGCCGTAACAGATACGCAGTATTTT. The encoded protein is CASNAGGAVTDTQYF.

The rearrangement uses TRBV28 and TRBJ2-1; D is unresolved. The V gene lost 7 bases and the J gene lost 9 bases, with 10 bases spanning the gap. The CDR3 extends over 11 amino acids. Germline lookup yields CDR1 MDHEN and CDR2 SYDVKM. The CDR3, as DNA: TGTGCCAGCATGTCTTTTCCTGAGCAGTTCTTC. Its translation is CASMSFPEQFF.

This clonotype was picked up many times. The DNA of the CDR3 is TGTGCCACCAGTGATTCGAGTTACGAGCAGTACTTC. The encoded protein is CATSDSSYEQYF. The chain has TRBV24-1 and TRBJ2-7; no reliable D call. The V end lost 2 bases, the J end lost 4 bases, and 5 bases lay between the germline ends. Germline V gene sequence: CDR1 KGHDR, CDR2 SFDVKD. The CDR3 has 12 amino acids.